The present entry profiles one TCR beta chain with its context. Its target antigen remains unknown. The record has no base qualities; no much larger clone is one base away. Sequencing took place on an Illumina HiSeq 2500. Quantitative 5'-RACE with molecular barcodes was the method used to prepare the TCR beta libraries. Per the original workflow: To identify disease-linked TCR variants, a new computational method was used, one built on a probabilistic model of VDJ rearrangement. The raw public data were reprocessed by TCRdb itself: fastp quality trimming at Q25, MiXCR clonotype calling, in-frame beta chains only. All rows with the same CDR3 protein become a single entry with the most common DNA and genes. The V and J calls come from TCRdb's annotation, not from the publication. A total of some 800,000 distinct CDR3 sequences appear in this sample, around 11% of them only once. Of the sample, less than 0.65% is held by the ten largest clones.

This entry comes from a study of CD8 T cells in ankylosing spondylitis (dated 2017 in TCRdb). Background on the whole study: To find TCR variants linked to disease, the study profiled T cell receptor beta repertoires in ankylosing spondylitis patients and healthy donors. The whole study cohort included some 100 healthy donors and 25 ankylosing spondylitis patients. Peripheral blood was sampled, and synovial fluid was also collected from ankylosing spondylitis patients. The study at large found these results: A TCR beta motif made up of fewer than 10 highly homologous amino acid variants appeared to be characteristic of blood from ankylosing spondylitis patients. The disease-linked clones were reported as significantly enriched in matched synovial fluid samples from ankylosing spondylitis patients. Some motif variants had previously been reported in the synovial fluid and blood of reactive arthritis patients, which suggests shared mechanisms of disease initiation. In peripheral blood, the disease-linked clones were found at relatively low frequencies and had a CD8+ phenotype.

The germline V gene sets CDR1 to MDHEN and CDR2 to SYDVKM. From the cysteine through the phenylalanine, the CDR3 covers 16 amino acids. CDR3 DNA only is kept here, 48 bases in frame from base 1. Between the V and J ends, shortened by 5 bases and 0 bases respectively, the junction contains 14 bases. The sample was blood, either unsorted or a sorted T cell fraction (not recorded which). The TCR comes from a male donor with ankylosing spondylitis. The sequence links TRBV28 to TRBJ2-1; no D gene is confidently identified. For the CDR3, the sequence is CASSPSAGNSYNEQFF. The DNA sequence follows: TGTGCCAGCAGTCCCTCGGCAGGTAACTCCTACAATGAGCAGTTCTTC.